This TCR beta chain was sequenced for a study of response to subunit inactivated influenza vaccine. General observations from the study: Authors suggested that a seasonal influenza vaccination recruits few new T cells each time.

Details on this clonotype: Its target is not known.

V lost 6 bases and J lost 5, with 10 bases in between. The CDR3 consists of 13 residues. In germline, CDR1 is MNHNS, CDR2 SASEGT. Each CDR3 protein gets one entry after TCRdb re-called the RT-PCR reads with MiXCR. The sample comprises some 850,000 distinct CDR3 sequences, approximately 18% of which are singletons, and about a tenth rests with the top ten. The sequence was obtained from a man in his fifties or sixties who received an inactivated influenza vaccine. The V gene is TRBV6-1, the J gene TRBJ2-2; unclear D gene. Here the sequenced sample was PBMCs from blood, taken approximately 5 days after vaccination. The CDR3, as DNA: TGTGCCAGCAGGACACAACCAACCGGGGAGCTGTTTTTT. Its translation: CASRTQPTGELFF.